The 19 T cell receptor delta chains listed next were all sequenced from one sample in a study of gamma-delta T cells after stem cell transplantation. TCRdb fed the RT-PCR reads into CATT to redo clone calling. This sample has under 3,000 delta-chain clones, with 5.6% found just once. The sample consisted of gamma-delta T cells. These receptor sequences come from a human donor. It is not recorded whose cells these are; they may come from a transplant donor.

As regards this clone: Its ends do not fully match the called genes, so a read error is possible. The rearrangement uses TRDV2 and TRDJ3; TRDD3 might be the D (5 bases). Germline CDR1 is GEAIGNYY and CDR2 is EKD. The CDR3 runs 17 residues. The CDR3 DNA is TGTGCCTGTGACCCCCTAGCCAGCTCCTGGGATACCCGACAGATGTTTTTC. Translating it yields CACDPLASSWDTRQMFF.

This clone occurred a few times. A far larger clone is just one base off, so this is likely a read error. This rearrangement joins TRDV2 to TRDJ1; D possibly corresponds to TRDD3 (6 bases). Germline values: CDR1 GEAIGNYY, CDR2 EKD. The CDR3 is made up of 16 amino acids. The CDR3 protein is CACGTVGGKGTDKLIF. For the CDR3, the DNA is TGTGCCTGTGGCACCGTCGGGGGAAAGGGAACCGATAAACTCATCTTT.

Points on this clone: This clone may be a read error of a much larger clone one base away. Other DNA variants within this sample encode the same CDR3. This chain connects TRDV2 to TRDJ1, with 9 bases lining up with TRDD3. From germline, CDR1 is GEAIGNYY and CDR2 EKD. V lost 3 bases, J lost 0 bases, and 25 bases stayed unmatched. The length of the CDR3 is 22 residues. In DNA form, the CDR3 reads TGTGCCTGTGACCCTGTAGGGGCCACTGGGGGACAACCATCAGAGTACACCGATAAACTCATCTTT. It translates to CACDPVGATGGQPSEYTDKLIF.

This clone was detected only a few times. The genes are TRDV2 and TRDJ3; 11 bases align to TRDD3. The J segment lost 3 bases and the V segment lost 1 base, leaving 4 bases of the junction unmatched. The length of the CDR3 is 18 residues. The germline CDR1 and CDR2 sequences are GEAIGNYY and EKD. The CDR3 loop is CACDTGGYADWDTRQMFF. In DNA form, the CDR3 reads TGTGCCTGTGACACTGGGGGATACGCTGACTGGGACACCCGACAGATGTTTTTC.

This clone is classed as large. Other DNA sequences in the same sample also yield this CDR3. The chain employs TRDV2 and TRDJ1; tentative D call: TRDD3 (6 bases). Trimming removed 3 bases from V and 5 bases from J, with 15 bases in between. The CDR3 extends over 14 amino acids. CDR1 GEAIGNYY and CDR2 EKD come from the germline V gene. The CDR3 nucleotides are TGTGCCTGTGACGTCCTCCGGGGGGAGGATAAACTCATCTTT. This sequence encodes CACDVLRGEDKLIF.

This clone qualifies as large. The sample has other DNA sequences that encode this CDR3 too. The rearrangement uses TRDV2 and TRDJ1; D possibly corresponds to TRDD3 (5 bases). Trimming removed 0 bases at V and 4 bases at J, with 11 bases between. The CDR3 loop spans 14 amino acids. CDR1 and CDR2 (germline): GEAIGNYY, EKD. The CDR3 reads CACDTLVGNDKLIF. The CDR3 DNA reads TGTGCCTGTGACACCCTGGTGGGGAACGATAAACTCATCTTT.

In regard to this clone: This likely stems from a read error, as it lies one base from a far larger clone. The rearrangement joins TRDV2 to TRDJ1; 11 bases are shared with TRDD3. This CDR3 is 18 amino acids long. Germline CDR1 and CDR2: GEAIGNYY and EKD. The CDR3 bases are TGTGCCTGTGACAGTATGGGGGATACGCACGGCGACACCGATAAACTCACCTTT. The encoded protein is CACDSMGDTHGDTDKLTF.

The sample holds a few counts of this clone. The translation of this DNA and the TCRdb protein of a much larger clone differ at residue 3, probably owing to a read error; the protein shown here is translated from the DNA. CDR3: CARDTIGGYANTDKLIF. The CDR3 region has the DNA TGTGCCCGTGACACCATTGGGGGATACGCCAACACCGATAAACTCATCTTT. The chain is built from TRDV2 and TRDJ1; TRDD3 matches at 11 bases. Germline assignment: CDR1 GEAIGNYY and CDR2 EKD. The length of the CDR3 is 17 residues.

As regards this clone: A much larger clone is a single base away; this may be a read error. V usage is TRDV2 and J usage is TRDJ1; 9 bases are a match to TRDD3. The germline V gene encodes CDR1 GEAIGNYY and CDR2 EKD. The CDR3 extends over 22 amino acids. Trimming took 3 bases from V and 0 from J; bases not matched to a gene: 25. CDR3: CACDPVGATGGQPSAYTDKLIF. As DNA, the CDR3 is TGTGCCTGTGACCCCGTAGGGGCCACTGGGGGACAACCATCAGCGTACACCGATAAACTCATCTTT.

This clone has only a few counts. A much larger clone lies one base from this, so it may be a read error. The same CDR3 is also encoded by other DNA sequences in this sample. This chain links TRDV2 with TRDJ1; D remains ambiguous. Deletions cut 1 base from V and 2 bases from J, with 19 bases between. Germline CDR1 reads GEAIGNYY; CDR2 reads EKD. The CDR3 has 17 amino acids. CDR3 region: CACDTVLRDTHTDKLIF. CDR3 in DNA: TGTGCCTGTGACACTGTACTGAGGGACACGCATACCGATAAACTCATCTTT.

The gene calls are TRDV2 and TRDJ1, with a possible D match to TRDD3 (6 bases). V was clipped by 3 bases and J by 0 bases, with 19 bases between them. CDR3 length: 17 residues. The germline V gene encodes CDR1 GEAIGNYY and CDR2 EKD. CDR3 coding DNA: TGTGCCTGTGACGCAGTTGGGGGCAAGGCTTACACCGATAAACTCATCTTT. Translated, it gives CACDAVGGKAYTDKLIF.

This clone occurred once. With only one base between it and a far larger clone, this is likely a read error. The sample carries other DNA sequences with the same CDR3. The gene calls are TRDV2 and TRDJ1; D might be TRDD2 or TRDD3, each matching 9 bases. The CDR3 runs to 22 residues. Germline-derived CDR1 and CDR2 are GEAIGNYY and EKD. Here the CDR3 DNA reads TGTGCCTGTGACCCCCTTCCTACACTGGGGATACGAGAGGAGGGGTACACCGATAAGCTCATCTTT. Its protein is CACDPLPTLGIREEGYTDKLIF.

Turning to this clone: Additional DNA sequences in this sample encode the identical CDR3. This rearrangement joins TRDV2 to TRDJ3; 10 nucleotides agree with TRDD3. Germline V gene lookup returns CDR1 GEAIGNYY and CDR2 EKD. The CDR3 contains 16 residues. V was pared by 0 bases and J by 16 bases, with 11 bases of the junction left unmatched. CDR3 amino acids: CACDTVTGGSLRQMFF. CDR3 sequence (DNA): TGTGCCTGTGACACCGTGACTGGGGGATCCCTCCGCCAGATGTTTTTC.

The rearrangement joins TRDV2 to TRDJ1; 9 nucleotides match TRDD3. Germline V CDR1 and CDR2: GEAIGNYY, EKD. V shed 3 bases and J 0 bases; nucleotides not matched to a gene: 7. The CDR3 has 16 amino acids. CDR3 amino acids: CACDGLGDRHTDKLIF. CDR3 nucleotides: TGTGCCTGTGACGGACTGGGGGACCGGCACACCGATAAACTCATCTTT.

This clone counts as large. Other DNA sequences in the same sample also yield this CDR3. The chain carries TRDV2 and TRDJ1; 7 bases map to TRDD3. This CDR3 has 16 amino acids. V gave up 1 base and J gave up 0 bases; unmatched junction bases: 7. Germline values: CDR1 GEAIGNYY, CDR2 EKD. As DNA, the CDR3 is TGTGCCTGTGACACGGTGGGGGAGAAGTACACCGATAAACTCATCTTT. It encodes CACDTVGEKYTDKLIF.

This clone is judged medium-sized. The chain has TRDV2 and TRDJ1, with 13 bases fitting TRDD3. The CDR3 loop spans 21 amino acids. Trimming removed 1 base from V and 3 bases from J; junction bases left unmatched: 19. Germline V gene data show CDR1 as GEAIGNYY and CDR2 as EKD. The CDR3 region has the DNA TGTGCCTGTGACACGCTAGCCCCTCACACTGGGGGATACGAGATCCCCGATAAACTCATCTTT. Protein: CACDTLAPHTGGYEIPDKLIF.

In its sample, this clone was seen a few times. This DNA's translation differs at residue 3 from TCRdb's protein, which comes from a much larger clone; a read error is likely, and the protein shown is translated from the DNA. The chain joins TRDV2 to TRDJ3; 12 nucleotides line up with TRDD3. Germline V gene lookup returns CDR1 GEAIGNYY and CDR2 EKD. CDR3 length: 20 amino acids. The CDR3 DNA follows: TGTGCCCGTGACCGCGTACTGGGGGATACTAGCTCCTGGGACACCCGACAGATGTTTTTC. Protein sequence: CARDRVLGDTSSWDTRQMFF.

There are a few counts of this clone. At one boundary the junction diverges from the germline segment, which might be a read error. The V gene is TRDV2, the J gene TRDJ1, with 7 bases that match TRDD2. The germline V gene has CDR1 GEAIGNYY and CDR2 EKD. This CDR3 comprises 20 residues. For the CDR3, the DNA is TGTGCCTGTGAACCTATTCCTACGTCTGTGGCCGTCAATTACACCGATACACTCATCTTT. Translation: CACEPIPTSVAVNYTDTLIF.

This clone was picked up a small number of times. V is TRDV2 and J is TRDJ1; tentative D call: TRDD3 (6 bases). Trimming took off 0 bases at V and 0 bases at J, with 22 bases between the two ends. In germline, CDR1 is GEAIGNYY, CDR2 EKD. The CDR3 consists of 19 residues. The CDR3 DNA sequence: TGTGCCTGTGACACCGTGCCGGGGGAGGTGGGGACCCACACCGATAAACTCATCTTT. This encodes CACDTVPGEVGTHTDKLIF.